The source of this T cell receptor (beta chain) is a study of early T cells in non-severe SARS-CoV-2 infection. About the research overall: Sequencing was performed on bulk RNA from unsorted whole blood, leaving chains unpaired.

Overall study findings and caveats: Anti-spike CD8 responses were favored by VDJdb matching, which missed private and CD4 specificities.

Note on this clonotype: What it binds is not known.

TCRdb recomputed calls from the 5' RACE reads with MiXCR, one row per CDR3 protein. The sample lists roughly 61,000 distinct CDR3 sequences, roughly 10% occurring once. The sequencing input was whole blood. This receptor was identified in an adult who was a healthcare worker with PCR-confirmed SARS-CoV-2 infection or an uninfected control (not recorded which).

This chain's CDR3 is CSVDDPNTEAFF. In nucleotides, the CDR3 is TGCAGCGTTGATGACCCGAACACTGAAGCTTTCTTT. This chain links TRBV29-1 with TRBJ1-1; no firm D call. Trimming cost V 3 bases and J 1 base, with 6 bases left between them. The CDR3 is 12 amino acids. The germline V gene has CDR1 SQVTM and CDR2 ANQGSEA.